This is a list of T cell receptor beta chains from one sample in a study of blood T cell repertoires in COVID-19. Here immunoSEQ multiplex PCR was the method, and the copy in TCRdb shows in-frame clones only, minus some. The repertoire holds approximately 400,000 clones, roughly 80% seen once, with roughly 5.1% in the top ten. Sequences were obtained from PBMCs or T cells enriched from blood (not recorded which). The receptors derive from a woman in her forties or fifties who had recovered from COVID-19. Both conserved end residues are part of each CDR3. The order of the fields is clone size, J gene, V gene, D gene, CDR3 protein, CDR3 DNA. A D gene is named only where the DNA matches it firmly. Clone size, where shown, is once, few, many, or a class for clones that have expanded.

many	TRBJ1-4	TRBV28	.	CASSQQGRSSREKLFF	TGTGCCAGCAGTCAACAGGGACGCTCAAGCCGGGAAAAACTGTTTTTT
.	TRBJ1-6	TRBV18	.	CASSPRRDSPRPLHF	TGTGCCAGCTCACCACGCCGTGACTCGCCACGACCCCTCCACTTT
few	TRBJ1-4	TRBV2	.	CASSGGAGANEKLFF	TGTGCCAGCAGTGGGGGCGCAGGTGCTAATGAAAAACTGTTTTTT
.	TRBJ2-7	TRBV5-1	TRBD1	CASSAGQANEQYF	TGCGCCAGCAGCGCGGGACAGGCCAACGAGCAGTACTTC
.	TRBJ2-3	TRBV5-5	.	CASSRFWGRDGTDTQYF	TGTGCCAGCAGCCGCTTTTGGGGCAGGGATGGAACAGATACGCAGTATTTT
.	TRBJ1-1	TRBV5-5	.	CASSLAGFGTEAFF	TGTGCCAGCAGCTTGGCCGGGTTTGGCACTGAAGCTTTCTTT
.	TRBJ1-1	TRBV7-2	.	CASSLEAGGGAFF	TGTGCCAGCAGCCTCGAGGCGGGGGGTGGAGCTTTCTTT
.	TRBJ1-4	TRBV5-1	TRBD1	CASSLSTGVSEKLFF	TGCGCCAGCAGCTTGTCTACAGGGGTTTCTGAAAAACTGTTTTTT
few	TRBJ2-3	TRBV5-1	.	CASSMDEGVGDTQYF	TGCGCCAGCAGCATGGATGAGGGGGTGGGAGATACGCAGTATTTT
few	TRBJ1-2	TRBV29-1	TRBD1	CSVDGQGAWGYTF	TGCAGCGTTGATGGGCAGGGGGCTTGGGGCTACACCTTC
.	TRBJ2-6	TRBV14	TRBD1	CASSQTTGRSGANVLTF	TGTGCCAGCAGCCAGACGACAGGGCGGTCTGGGGCCAACGTCCTGACTTTC
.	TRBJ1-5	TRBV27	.	CASSFRGGYSNQPQHF	TGTGCCAGCAGTTTCCGGGGGGGCTATAGCAATCAGCCCCAGCATTTT
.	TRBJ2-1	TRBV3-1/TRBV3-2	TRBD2	CASSLGLAGGPGPFF	TGTGCCAGCAGCCTGGGACTAGCGGGAGGGCCGGGACCGTTCTTC
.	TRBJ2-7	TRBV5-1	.	CASSMDTYSYEQYF	TGCGCCAGCAGCATGGACACGTACTCCTACGAGCAGTACTTC
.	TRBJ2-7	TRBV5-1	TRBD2	CASSPSGSYEQYF	TGCGCCAGCAGCCCTAGCGGGTCCTACGAGCAGTACTTC